This entry lists 22 T cell receptor beta chains sequenced from one sample in a study of T cell changes during pregnancy in multiple sclerosis. Sequenced by immunoSEQ multiplex PCR; TCRdb stores in-frame clones only, minus some. The data contain roughly 32,000 clones, roughly nine tenths of them seen just once; the ten biggest clones take up 11%. The specimen was CD8+ T cells from peripheral blood mononuclear cells, collected in the third trimester of pregnancy. The receptor source for this set is a female donor with multiple sclerosis, enrolled in a pregnancy study.

This clone occurred once. The chain uses TRBV28 and TRBJ1-2; perhaps TRBD1 as D (5 bases). Trimming removed 1 base from V and 6 bases from J, with 12 bases in between. Germline V gene lookup returns CDR1 MDHEN and CDR2 SYDVKM. The CDR3 runs 14 residues. CDR3 nucleotides: TGTGCCAGCAGTTTATATGGGGGGAGGGATGGCTACACCTTC. Translation: CASSLYGGRDGYTF.

This rearrangement joins TRBV6-1 to TRBJ2-7; D possibly corresponds to TRBD2 (6 bases). The CDR3 consists of 14 residues. Per the germline V gene, CDR1 is MNHNS and CDR2 is SASEGT. V lost 6 bases to trimming and J lost 2 bases, with 14 bases between them. The CDR3 coding sequence is TGTGCCAGCAGGGAGGGGACGGGGGCCTACGAGCAGTACTTC. It yields the protein CASREGTGAYEQYF.

The chain has TRBV27 and TRBJ2-7, with D possibly TRBD2 on 5 matching bases. Germline CDR1 and CDR2: MNHEY and SMNVEV (reference sequence). The CDR3 is 14 residues long. Trimming shortened V by 6 bases and J by 6 bases, and 18 bases separated the two germline ends. CDR3: CASSSTGLRGEQYF. CDR3 bases: TGTGCCAGCAGCTCCACCGGACTCCGTGGCGAGCAGTACTTC.

This chain joins TRBV7-3 and TRBJ2-1, with D maybe TRBD2 (5 bases). With 3 bases removed from V and 9 bases from J, the gap between germline ends came to 12 bases. Germline V gene data show CDR1 as SGHTA and CDR2 as FQGTGA. The CDR3 consists of 13 residues. The CDR3 here is CASSFGGSGEQFF. The CDR3 DNA is TGTGCCAGCAGCTTTGGAGGATCCGGTGAGCAGTTCTTC.

This clone showed up just once. The chain recombines TRBV5-6 with TRBJ2-5, with D maybe TRBD1 (5 bases). V was clipped by 0 bases and J by 8 bases, with 11 bases between them. This CDR3 has 13 amino acids. Germline V gene data show CDR1 as SGHDT and CDR2 as YYEEEE. This CDR3 reads CASSLGGRGTQYF. CDR3 nucleotides: TGTGCCAGCAGCTTGGGGGGTAGGGGTACCCAGTACTTC.

This clone counts as medium-sized. The J gene is TRBJ1-2, the V gene TRBV28; D may be TRBD1 (6 bases). Trimming took 5 bases from V and 1 from J, leaving 23 bases between them. Per the germline V gene, CDR1 is MDHEN and CDR2 is SYDVKM. The CDR3 loop spans 18 amino acids. The CDR3 region is CASSQSGTPGYLNYGYTF. CDR3 in DNA: TGTGCCAGCAGTCAATCCGGGACACCGGGATATCTTAACTATGGCTACACCTTC.

The genes are TRBV27 and TRBJ2-7, with a weak D call TRBD2 (5 bases). V lost 4 bases, J lost 6 bases, and 7 bases lay in between. The CDR3 is 11 residues long. Germline lookup yields CDR1 MNHEY and CDR2 SMNVEV (reference sequence). This chain's CDR3 is CASSYRGEQYF. The CDR3 nucleotides read TGTGCCAGCAGTTACCGGGGCGAGCAGTACTTC.

The chain has TRBV11-3 and TRBJ2-7; D possibly corresponds to TRBD1 (6 bases). V was cut by 2 bases and J by 6 bases, with 14 bases left in between. Germline CDR1 reads SGHNT; CDR2 reads YENEEA. This CDR3 is 14 amino acids long. The CDR3 spells CASSLNGGPGEQYF. CDR3 DNA sequence: TGTGCCAGCAGCTTAAATGGGGGCCCCGGCGAGCAGTACTTC.

V is TRBV19 and J is TRBJ1-2; 7 bases are a match to TRBD1. This CDR3 has 15 amino acids. Trimming cost V 0 bases and J 2 bases; bases outside gene matches: 3. CDR1 and CDR2 (germline): LNHDA, SQIVND (reference sequence). The chain's CDR3 is CASSIERGRNYGYTF. The CDR3 DNA sequence: TGTGCCAGTAGTATAGAAAGGGGGCGCAACTATGGCTACACCTTC. The complete variable domain, with remaining parts taken from reference TRBV19 and TRBJ1-2, reads DGGITQSPKYLFRKEGQNVTLSCEQNLNHDAMYWYRQDPGQGLRLIYYSQIVNDFQKGDIAEGYSVSREKKESFPLTVTSAQKNPTAFYLCASSIERGRNYGYTFGSGTRLTVV.

The chain combines TRBV9 with TRBJ2-3; 16 positions agree with TRBD2. This CDR3 has 21 amino acids. The V and J ends lost 4 bases and 3 bases, in that order; junction bases with no gene match: 17. Germline V gene sequence: CDR1 SGDLS, CDR2 YYNGEE. CDR3 loop: CASSRSSGLAGGLPRTDTQYF. In nucleotides, the CDR3 is TGTGCCAGCAGCCGCTCCTCGGGACTAGCGGGGGGGCTCCCTCGAACAGATACGCAGTATTTT.

This rearrangement joins TRBV25-1 to TRBJ2-1; possible D gene TRBD1, 5 bases. Trimming pared 5 bases from V and 10 bases from J, leaving 9 bases between. This CDR3 is 11 amino acids long. Germline lookup yields CDR1 MGHDK and CDR2 SYGVNS. The DNA for the CDR3 is TGTGCCAGCAGTCCAGGGAACGAGCAGTTCTTC. The encoded protein is CASSPGNEQFF.

The V gene is TRBV10-3, the J gene TRBJ2-3, with D maybe TRBD2 (6 bases). Germline V gene sequence: CDR1 ENHRY, CDR2 SYGVKD. The CDR3 runs 14 residues. Trimming stripped 7 bases from V and 0 bases from J, with 11 bases between. DNA for the CDR3: TGTGCCATCACCGGGAGAGGGAGCACAGATACGCAGTATTTT. It is translated as CAITGRGSTDTQYF.

The V gene is TRBV20-1, the J gene TRBJ2-1; D call uncertain. The CDR3 extends over 11 amino acids. From germline, CDR1 is DFQATT and CDR2 SNEGSKA (reference sequence). V gave up 0 bases and J gave up 12 bases, with 9 bases separating them. CDR3 nucleotide sequence: TGCAGTGCTAGAGATGGAGCTTTGCAGTTCTTC. Protein: CSARDGALQFF.

The CDR3 DNA is TGTGCCAGCAGTTACGGGACTTCTTACTCCTACAATGAGCAGTTCTTC. This sequence encodes CASSYGTSYSYNEQFF. This chain connects TRBV6-5 to TRBJ2-1; tentative D call: TRBD2 (6 bases). Trimming removed 2 bases at V and 0 bases at J, with 11 bases between. CDR1 and CDR2 from the germline V gene are MNHEY and SVGAGI. This CDR3 comprises 16 residues.

This chain connects TRBV9 to TRBJ2-1; D may be TRBD1 (7 bases). V was shortened by 0 bases and J by 8 bases, with 18 bases between the two germline ends. The length of the CDR3 is 16 residues. The germline V gene has CDR1 SGDLS and CDR2 YYNGEE. In nucleotides, the CDR3 is TGTGCCAGCAGCGTAGTAGGAGGGGGCGAGTCCGATGAGCAGTTCTTC. It yields the protein CASSVVGGGESDEQFF. Full variable domain (outside the CDR3, taken from reference TRBV9 and TRBJ2-1): DSGVTQTPKHLITATGQRVTLRCSPRSGDLSVYWYQQSLDQGLQFLIQYYNGEERAKGNILERFSAQQFPDLHSELNLSSLELGDSALYFCASSVVGGGESDEQFFGPGTRLTVL.

The chain is built from TRBV5-6 and TRBJ2-7; D might be TRBD1 (6 bases). Trimming removed 4 bases from V and 3 bases from J, with 11 bases in between. The CDR3 is 13 residues long. Germline V CDR1 and CDR2: SGHDT, YYEEEE. The CDR3 here is CASSTGTNYEQYF. The CDR3 nucleotides read TGTGCCAGCAGCACCGGGACAAACTACGAGCAGTACTTC.

The genes are TRBV4-1 and TRBJ2-5, with 8 bases matching TRBD2. This CDR3 has 13 amino acids. Germline trimming cut 8 bases from V and 5 bases from J; bases unmatched to any gene: 7. Germline V gene lookup returns CDR1 MGHRA and CDR2 YSYEKL. CDR3 amino acids: CASSPAGVETQYF. The CDR3 DNA reads TGCGCCAGCTCACCAGCGGGAGTTGAGACCCAGTACTTC.

The rearrangement uses TRBV10-3 and TRBJ2-3; tentatively, D is TRBD2 (7 bases). V lost 0 bases and J 3 bases, leaving 13 bases between the germline ends. Germline lookup yields CDR1 ENHRY and CDR2 SYGVKD. The CDR3 runs to 16 residues. CDR3 bases: TGTGCCATCAGTGAGTCGGGCGGGGGCCCTACAGATACGCAGTATTTT. Amino acid sequence: CAISESGGGPTDTQYF.

The V call is TRBV29-1, the J call TRBJ2-7; tentatively, D is TRBD1 (6 bases). Trimming removed 6 bases from V and 2 bases from J, with 11 bases in between. Germline CDR1 SQVTM, CDR2 ANQGSEA. The CDR3 sequence is 12 residues long. The CDR3: CSVIQGTYEQYF. CDR3 DNA sequence: TGCAGCGTGATACAGGGAACCTACGAGCAGTACTTC.

DNA of the CDR3: TGCAGCGTTCCAGGGAAGGACACCATATATTTT. This gives the protein CSVPGKDTIYF. This chain joins TRBV29-1 and TRBJ1-3; weak D call: TRBD1 (5 bases). Germline V CDR1 and CDR2: SQVTM, ANQGSEA. There are 11 residues in the CDR3. The V end lost 5 bases, the J end lost 8 bases, and 10 bases lay between the germline ends.

This chain links TRBV10-3 with TRBJ2-2; D may be TRBD1 (5 bases). In germline, CDR1 is ENHRY, CDR2 SYGVKD. The germline V and J ends were trimmed by 6 bases and 5 bases, with 10 bases remaining between them. This CDR3 has 13 residues. The chain's CDR3 is CAIRGKGTGELFF. CDR3 sequence (DNA): TGTGCCATCAGGGGGAAGGGGACCGGGGAGCTGTTTTTT.

V usage is TRBV19 and J usage is TRBJ1-2, with D possibly matching TRBD1 (5 bases). The CDR3 extends over 13 amino acids. V was cut by 2 bases and J by 3 bases, with 7 bases left in between. The germline CDR1 and CDR2 sequences are LNHDA and SQIVND (reference sequence). The CDR3 DNA is TGTGCCAGTAGTATATTACAGGACTATGGCTACACCTTC. It specifies CASSILQDYGYTF.